This section outlines one TCR beta chain sequence together with its context. This entry belongs to a study of blood T cell repertoires in COVID-19. Study-level background: Material from acute and convalescent COVID-19 was sourced from the United States, Italy and Spain. T cells, B-cell-depleted T cells, or PBMCs provided the cDNA or gDNA that served as material.

Source study methods: Nucleated cell counts were estimated from reference gene primer amplification. Clones were read by immunoSEQ multiplex PCR, and TCRdb kept only the in-frame ones, dropping some. V and J calls and clone size are given by that table; D and trimming were obtained from the DNA. The sample lists about 200,000 clones; approximately 84% were seen once. Germline CDR1 LGHDT, CDR2 YNNKEL (reference sequence). Trimming at V came to 0 bases and at J to 0 bases, leaving 6 bases not matched to a gene. The CDR3 loop spans 18 amino acids. The chain is built from TRBV3-1 (or the pseudogene TRBV3-2) and TRBJ1-4; 8 nucleotides match TRBD1. The receptor's source is a woman aged 80 or over with acute or convalescent COVID-19. The specimen sequenced was peripheral blood. The CDR3 DNA is TGTGCCAGCAGCCAAGACCCGACAGGGGCTGCAACTAATGAAAAACTGTTTTTT. Translation gives CASSQDPTGAATNEKLFF.